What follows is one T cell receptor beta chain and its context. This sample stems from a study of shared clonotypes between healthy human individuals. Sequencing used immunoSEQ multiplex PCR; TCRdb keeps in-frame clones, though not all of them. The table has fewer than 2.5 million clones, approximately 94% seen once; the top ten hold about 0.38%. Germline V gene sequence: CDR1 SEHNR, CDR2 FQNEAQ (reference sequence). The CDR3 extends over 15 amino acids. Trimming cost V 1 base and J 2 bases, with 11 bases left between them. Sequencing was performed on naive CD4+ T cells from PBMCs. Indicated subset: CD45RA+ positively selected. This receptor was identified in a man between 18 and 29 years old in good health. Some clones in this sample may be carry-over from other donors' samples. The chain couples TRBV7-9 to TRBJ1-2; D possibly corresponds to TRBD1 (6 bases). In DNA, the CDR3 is TGTGCCAGCAGCTTAGTGGTTCAGGGGAACTATGGCTACACCTTC. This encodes CASSLVVQGNYGYTF. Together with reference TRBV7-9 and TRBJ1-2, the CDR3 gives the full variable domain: DTGVSQNPRHKITKRGQNVTFRCDPISEHNRLYWYRQTLGQGPEFLTYFQNEAQLEKSRLLSDRFSAERPKGSFSTLEIQRTEQGDSAMYLCASSLVVQGNYGYTFGSGTRLTVV.